The 4 T cell receptor beta chains below were found in one sample sequenced in a study of blood T cell repertoires in COVID-19. The method was immunoSEQ multiplex PCR; TCRdb's version includes in-frame clones alone and lacks a portion of them. This table has about 150,000 clones, about 88% appearing once. Source material: peripheral blood. These receptors were collected from an elderly woman with COVID-19, enrolled during active disease.

V usage is TRBV28 and J usage is TRBJ1-6; D is undetermined. In germline, CDR1 is MDHEN, CDR2 SYDVKM. Trimming shortened V by 7 bases and J by 5 bases, and 15 bases separated the two germline ends. CDR3 length: 15 residues. CDR3 sequence (DNA): TGTGCCAGCAACCAAAGAGAGAGCAATAATTCACCCCTCCACTTT. This codes for CASNQRESNNSPLHF. The full variable domain, rest sourced from reference TRBV28 and TRBJ1-6, is DVKVTQSSRYLVKRTGEKVFLECVQDMDHENMFWYRQDPGLGLRLIYFSYDVKMKEKGDIPEGYSVSREKKERFSLILESASTNQTSMYLCASNQRESNNSPLHFGNGTRLTVT.

This clone was observed once. V gene TRBV7-9 combines with J gene TRBJ2-1, with a weak D call TRBD1 (6 bases). Germline CDR1 reads SEHNR; CDR2 reads FQNEAQ (reference sequence). V lost 2 bases and J lost 8, with 10 bases in between. The CDR3 covers 13 residues. As DNA, the CDR3 is TGTGCCAGCAGCTTAAAGGGGGACGATGAGCAGTTCTTC. Translation gives CASSLKGDDEQFF.

The J gene is TRBJ1-2, the V gene TRBV27; D is undetermined. V lost 3 bases to trimming and J lost 6 bases, with 11 bases between them. Germline V CDR1 and CDR2: MNHEY, SMNVEV (reference sequence). The CDR3 loop spans 13 amino acids. The CDR3, as DNA: TGTGCCAGCAGTTTTAGGGCGGGAAATGGCTACACCTTC. Its translation: CASSFRAGNGYTF.

This sequence joins TRBV9 and TRBJ1-3; tentative D call: TRBD1 (5 bases). This CDR3 contains 17 residues. CDR1 is SGDLS and CDR2 is YYNGEE in the germline V gene. V lost 4 bases, J lost 6 bases, and 23 bases lay in between. The CDR3 coding sequence is TGTGCCAGCAGCCCCAGGGTCGGGACGGGGGGTCCAAACACCATATATTTT. It translates to CASSPRVGTGGPNTIYF.